This T cell receptor (beta chain) was documented in a study of shared clonotypes between healthy human individuals. Study observations and caveats: Some clonotypes were shared by all four sorted-subset donors, while others were not shared. The non-shared ones had lower generation probabilities than the shared ones. When naive CD4 clonotypes were compared across a few donors, approximately 4.9% were shared.

Every donor was a Caucasian adult from Nashville, Tennessee. A note on this clone: No antigen is known for it.

Germline CDR1 SGHNT, CDR2 YYREEE (reference sequence). This CDR3 spans 18 amino acids. The ends were cut back, 4 bases at V and 5 bases at J, with 27 bases in the middle. Researchers divided each subset's genomic DNA evenly across several immunoSEQ plates. Generated by immunoSEQ multiplex PCR, the TCRdb table keeps only in-frame clones and is missing some. This table has about 1 million clones, under 80% appearing once. This receptor was taken from a man aged 18 to 35 in good health. The rearrangement joins TRBV5-4 to TRBJ2-5, with D perhaps given as TRBD1 or TRBD2 (5 bases each). The sample comprised memory CD4+ T cells sorted from blood. Described subset: CD45RA-negative fraction. The CDR3 sequence: CASSLTGRERTLGETQYF. The CDR3 bases are TGTGCCAGCAGCCTCACGGGGCGCGAGCGGACGCTTGGGGAGACCCAGTACTTC.